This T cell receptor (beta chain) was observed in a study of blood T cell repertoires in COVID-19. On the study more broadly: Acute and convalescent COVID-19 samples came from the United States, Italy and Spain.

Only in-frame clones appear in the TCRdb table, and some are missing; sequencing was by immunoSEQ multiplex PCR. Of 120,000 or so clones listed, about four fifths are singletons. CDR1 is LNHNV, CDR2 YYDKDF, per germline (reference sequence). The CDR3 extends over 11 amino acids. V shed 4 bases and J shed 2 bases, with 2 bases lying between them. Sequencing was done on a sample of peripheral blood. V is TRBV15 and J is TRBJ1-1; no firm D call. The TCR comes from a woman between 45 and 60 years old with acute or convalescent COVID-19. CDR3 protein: CATSINTEAFF. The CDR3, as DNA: TGTGCCACCAGCATAAACACTGAAGCTTTCTTT.